The clone carrying this T cell receptor beta chain was counted at least ten times. The antigen is not known. TCRdb redid the calling of the 5' RACE reads with MiXCR, one entry per CDR3 protein. The sample lists around 25,000 distinct CDR3 sequences, roughly 7% occurring once. The CDR3 sequence is 14 residues long. The V end was cut by 1 base, the J end by 2 bases, with 9 bases between. The germline CDR1 and CDR2 sequences are SGHDT and YYEEEE. The data are from a study of T-cell memory formation after mild COVID-19. Findings and limits, study-wide: Mostly located in CM and EM were contracting CD4+ clones, with contracting CD8+ clones located in EMRA. Among clones contracting day 15 to 85, CD4/CD8 was balanced, whereas later expanders leaned CD4+.

The source material was PBMCs or a T cell subset sorted from them (not recorded which). The V gene is TRBV5-6, the J gene TRBJ2-5; no clear D. The TCR sequence derives from an adult woman who had mild COVID-19 (a few samples of this study predate the infection). Cell type and time point are not known. The CDR3 DNA follows: TGTGCCAGCAGCTTGATTATTGTTCAAGAGACCCAGTACTTC. It is translated as CASSLIIVQETQYF.